Below, 29 T cell receptor beta chains from the same sample are listed, as sequenced in a study of siplizumab effects on memory and regulatory T cells. Assay used: immunoSEQ multiplex PCR; TCRdb lists only in-frame clones, some missing. The sample consists of roughly 100,000 clones, about 92% of them appearing once. The sample consisted of CD4+ T cells sorted from blood. The receptors shown here come from a human donor in good health.

This chain joins TRBV19 and TRBJ1-2, with 8 nucleotides matching TRBD1. The germline V gene has CDR1 LNHDA and CDR2 SQIVND (reference sequence). The CDR3 covers 16 residues. Trimming removed 6 bases from V and 0 bases from J; junction bases left unmatched: 9. The CDR3 region is CASRPRGLPSNYGYTF. In nucleotides, the CDR3 is TGTGCCAGTAGACCCAGGGGGCTACCGTCTAACTATGGCTACACCTTC.

This sequence joins TRBV19 and TRBJ1-1; D is undetermined. This CDR3 is built from 13 residues. V was cut by 7 bases and J by 1 base, with 10 bases left in between. Germline CDR1 and CDR2: LNHDA and SQIVND (reference sequence). The CDR3 nucleotides are TGTGCCAGTAAGAGAAGACAGAACACTGAAGCTTTCTTT. Protein product: CASKRRQNTEAFF. Full variable domain (rest looked up from reference TRBV19 and TRBJ1-1): DGGITQSPKYLFRKEGQNVTLSCEQNLNHDAMYWYRQDPGQGLRLIYYSQIVNDFQKGDIAEGYSVSREKKESFPLTVTSAQKNPTAFYLCASKRRQNTEAFFGQGTRLTVV.

V is TRBV29-1 and J is TRBJ2-5; possible D gene TRBD1, 5 bases. Trimming removed 3 bases from V and 7 bases from J, with 9 bases in between. Germline lookup yields CDR1 SQVTM and CDR2 ANQGSEA. This CDR3 comprises 11 residues. CDR3: CSVDPQGTQYF. In DNA, the CDR3 is TGCAGCGTTGATCCCCAGGGGACCCAGTACTTC.

The rearrangement uses TRBV18 and TRBJ1-2; D gene unclear. The CDR3 loop spans 9 amino acids. V was trimmed by 2 bases and J by 8 bases, leaving 0 bases between them. The germline V gene encodes CDR1 KGHSH and CDR2 LQKENI. The CDR3 bases are TGTGCCAGCTCACCAGGCTACACCTTC. Translation gives CASSPGYTF.

The chain has TRBV29-1 and TRBJ2-3; 7 positions agree with TRBD1. The CDR3 runs to 14 residues. CDR1 and CDR2 (germline): SQVTM, ANQGSEA. V lost 4 bases to trimming and J lost 4 bases; unmatched junction nucleotides: 8. CDR3 in DNA: TGCAGCGTTGCAACAGGGGCCCGATCAGATACGCAGTATTTT. It translates to CSVATGARSDTQYF.

CDR3 region: CASSQFRHNGPRRTEAFF. CDR3 nucleotide sequence: TGCGCCAGCAGTCAATTCCGTCACAACGGACCCCGAAGGACTGAAGCTTTCTTT. The chain couples TRBV23-1 to TRBJ1-1; D remains unclear. TRBV23-1 is classed as an ORF, of uncertain function. Trimming cost V 1 base and J 5 bases, with 23 bases left between them. This CDR3 has 18 amino acids.

V is TRBV7-9 and J is TRBJ2-7, with 16 bases fitting TRBD2. CDR1 is SEHNR and CDR2 is FQNEAQ in the germline V gene (reference sequence). The CDR3 contains 19 residues. V was pared by 4 bases and J by 0 bases, with 9 bases of the junction left unmatched. In nucleotides, the CDR3 is TGTGCCAGCAGCTCCACCTCGGGACTAGCGGGAGGGAGCTCCTACGAGCAGTACTTC. Protein: CASSSTSGLAGGSSYEQYF.

The genes are TRBV7-3 and TRBJ2-7; D gene uncertain. The CDR3 has 14 amino acids. Germline assignment: CDR1 SGHTA and CDR2 FQGTGA. Trimming took 2 bases from V and 3 from J, leaving 11 bases between them. CDR3 in amino acids: CASSLEAWSYEQYF. The CDR3, as DNA: TGTGCCAGCAGCTTAGAGGCCTGGAGCTACGAGCAGTACTTC.

The chain joins TRBV7-8 to TRBJ2-1, with 11 bases identical to TRBD2. The CDR3 runs 14 residues. The ends lost 7 bases at V and 9 bases at J; junction bases unmatched: 8. CDR1 and CDR2 from the germline V gene are SGHVS and FQNEAQ. CDR3 protein: CASTLGTSGGEQFF. The DNA of the CDR3 is TGTGCCAGCACCTTGGGGACTAGCGGTGGTGAGCAGTTCTTC.

This clone turned up a few times. V and J are TRBV4-1 and TRBJ1-2; TRBD1 might be the D (5 bases). The CDR3 is 15 amino acids. Germline values: CDR1 MGHRA, CDR2 YSYEKL. V shed 5 bases and J shed 4 bases, with 17 bases lying between them. CDR3 DNA sequence: TGCGCCAGCAGCGGGCCTGGGGCGTCGTCCTATGGCTACACCTTC. Translating gives CASSGPGASSYGYTF.

J is TRBJ1-1 and V is TRBV5-5; D is perhaps TRBD1 (6 bases). CDR1 is SGHKS and CDR2 is YYEKEE in the germline V gene (reference sequence). With 3 bases removed from V and 4 bases from J, the gap between germline ends came to 16 bases. This CDR3 comprises 15 residues. This CDR3 is CASSSGGGGGTEAFF. CDR3 in DNA: TGTGCCAGCAGCTCTGGCGGGGGAGGGGGCACTGAAGCTTTCTTT.

The CDR3 loop reads CASSLSRLETQYF. CDR3 DNA sequence: TGTGCCAGCAGCTTAAGCCGACTTGAGACCCAGTACTTC. The genes are TRBV7-8 and TRBJ2-5, with D hard to call. The CDR3 length is 13 residues. V lost 2 bases to trimming and J lost 5 bases, with 9 bases between them. Germline values: CDR1 SGHVS, CDR2 FQNEAQ.

The V and J genes are TRBV7-6 and TRBJ2-1; 9 nucleotides match TRBD2. Germline assignment: CDR1 SGHVS and CDR2 FNYEAQ. The V gene end was trimmed by 1 base and the J gene end by 7 bases; junction bases not matched to a gene: 5. CDR3 length: 15 amino acids. The CDR3 DNA reads TGTGCCAGCAGCTTAGTGGCGGGAGGGACGAATGAGCAGTTCTTC. Translated: CASSLVAGGTNEQFF.

The V and J genes are TRBV4-2 and TRBJ1-2, with unresolved D. This CDR3 has 16 residues. V lost 4 bases to trimming and J lost 0 bases, with 15 bases between them. The germline gives CDR1 LGHNA, CDR2 YNFKEQ. CDR3 in amino acids: CASSPRLAQANYGYTF. In nucleotides, the CDR3 is TGTGCCAGCAGCCCCCGATTAGCCCAAGCTAACTATGGCTACACCTTC.

V and J are TRBV7-9 and TRBJ2-7; 10 bases align to TRBD1. Germline lookup yields CDR1 SEHNR and CDR2 FQNEAQ (reference sequence). The CDR3 runs 16 residues. J lost 2 bases, V lost 1 base, and 5 bases had no gene match. CDR3 amino acids: CASSLVSGQGPYEQYF. Written as DNA, the CDR3 is TGTGCCAGCAGCTTAGTTTCGGGACAGGGGCCCTACGAGCAGTACTTC.

The chain recombines TRBV2 with TRBJ2-3, with D possibly TRBD1 on 6 matching bases. Germline V gene lookup returns CDR1 SNHLY and CDR2 FYNNEI. The CDR3 contains 15 residues. V was pared by 7 bases and J by 2 bases, with 16 bases between. The chain's CDR3 is CASKTQGLDTDTQYF. CDR3 sequence (DNA): TGTGCCAGCAAGACACAGGGATTGGACACAGATACGCAGTATTTT.

The gene calls are TRBV18 and TRBJ1-4; the D gene is possibly TRBD1 (6 bases). This CDR3 contains 15 residues. The germline gives CDR1 KGHSH, CDR2 LQKENI. The germline V and J ends were trimmed by 1 base and 3 bases, with 9 bases remaining between them. CDR3 nucleotides: TGTGCCAGCTCACCACTAGGGGGGCCTAATGAAAAACTGTTTTTT. This codes for CASSPLGGPNEKLFF.

V and J are TRBV19 and TRBJ2-7; TRBD1 agrees at 10 bases. V shed 4 bases and J 5 bases; nucleotides not matched to a gene: 8. The germline V gene encodes CDR1 LNHDA and CDR2 SQIVND (reference sequence). The CDR3 spans 15 residues. CDR3 in amino acids: CASSTRQGAFDEQYF. For the CDR3, the DNA is TGTGCCAGTAGTACGAGACAGGGGGCTTTCGACGAGCAGTACTTC.

This sequence joins TRBV19 and TRBJ2-1; 10 bases align to TRBD2. The CDR3 contains 14 residues. CDR1 and CDR2 from the germline V gene are LNHDA and SQIVND (reference sequence). V trimming: 3 bases; J trimming: 9 bases; junction bases outside the gene matches: 5. The DNA for the CDR3 is TGTGCCAGTAGTATGGGGACTAGCGTCGCTGAGCAGTTCTTC. Residues: CASSMGTSVAEQFF.

The V call is TRBV13, the J call TRBJ1-2, with D tentatively TRBD1 (5 bases). The V gene lost 3 bases and the J gene lost 4 bases, with 12 bases spanning the gap. CDR3 size: 14 residues. Germline V gives CDR1 PRHDT, CDR2 FYEKMQ (reference sequence). CDR3 amino acids: CASSLGRNLYGYTF. The CDR3 nucleotides read TGTGCCAGCAGCTTGGGGCGGAACCTCTATGGCTACACCTTC.

The chain combines TRBV19 with TRBJ1-4; D unresolved. Germline CDR1 reads LNHDA; CDR2 reads SQIVND (reference sequence). This CDR3 is 14 amino acids long. Deletions cut 7 bases from V and 5 bases from J, with 14 bases between. The CDR3 DNA reads TGTGCCAGTAAACGGCGGCCTTTGAATGAAAAACTGTTTTTT. Translated: CASKRRPLNEKLFF.

This clone was seen just once. The J gene is TRBJ1-2, the V gene TRBV9; D is ambiguous. Germline assignment: CDR1 SGDLS and CDR2 YYNGEE. Trimming left V 5 bases short and J 6 bases short, with 11 bases between. This CDR3 has 12 residues. Written as DNA, the CDR3 is TGTGCCAGCAGTGGTGGAGGAGATGGCTACACCTTC. This encodes CASSGGGDGYTF. Using reference TRBV9 and TRBJ1-2 for the parts outside the CDR3, the full variable domain is DSGVTQTPKHLITATGQRVTLRCSPRSGDLSVYWYQQSLDQGLQFLIQYYNGEERAKGNILERFSAQQFPDLHSELNLSSLELGDSALYFCASSGGGDGYTFGSGTRLTVV.

This clone was detected only once. The V and J genes are TRBV7-3 and TRBJ1-1, with a weak D call TRBD1 (5 bases). The CDR3 spans 14 residues. V gave up 1 base and J gave up 3 bases, with 9 bases separating them. CDR1 and CDR2 (germline): SGHTA, FQGTGA. CDR3 region: CASSLKGTHTEAFF. The CDR3 DNA sequence: TGTGCCAGCAGCTTAAAGGGGACTCACACTGAAGCTTTCTTT. Together with reference TRBV7-3 and TRBJ1-1, the CDR3 gives the full variable domain: GAGVSQTPSNKVTEKGKYVELRCDPISGHTALYWYRQSLGQGPEFLIYFQGTGAADDSGLPNDRFFAVRPEGSVSTLKIQRTERGDSAVYLCASSLKGTHTEAFFGQGTRLTVV.

V usage is TRBV7-9 and J usage is TRBJ2-4; the match to TRBD1 covers 7 bases. Trimming cost V 5 bases and J 0 bases; bases outside gene matches: 7. CDR1 is SEHNR, CDR2 FQNEAQ, per germline (reference sequence). This CDR3 region has 16 residues. The CDR3 here is CASSPGQAVAKNIQYF. CDR3 nucleotides: TGTGCCAGCAGCCCTGGACAGGCCGTAGCCAAAAACATTCAGTACTTC.

The V gene is TRBV19, the J gene TRBJ1-2, with 8 positions matching TRBD1. The trim removed 5 bases at V and 12 bases at J, leaving 11 bases unmatched. CDR1 LNHDA and CDR2 SQIVND come from the germline V gene (reference sequence). This CDR3 is 13 amino acids long. The CDR3, as DNA: TGTGCCAGTAGTGGGACAGGCTTATTAACAGACACCTTC. Its translation is CASSGTGLLTDTF.

The genes are TRBV5-1 and TRBJ2-7; 7 bases are a match to TRBD1. V dropped 0 bases and J dropped 6; count of bases not matched to a gene: 6. Germline V gene lookup returns CDR1 SGHRS and CDR2 YFSETQ. This CDR3 comprises 14 residues. CDR3 DNA: TGCGCCAGCAGCTTGGCCAGCAGGGGGAGCGAGCAGTACTTC. Residues: CASSLASRGSEQYF.

V and J are TRBV27 and TRBJ1-6; D might be TRBD1 (6 bases). V was clipped by 2 bases and J by 8 bases, with 13 bases between them. Germline CDR1 MNHEY, CDR2 SMNVEV (reference sequence). The CDR3 runs 15 residues. This chain's CDR3 is CASSLDPGAHSPLHF. The CDR3 coding sequence is TGTGCCAGCAGTTTAGATCCAGGGGCGCATTCACCCCTCCACTTT.

The chain has TRBV19 and TRBJ1-1; the D gene is possibly TRBD1 (6 bases). The CDR3 consists of 15 residues. The V end lost 4 bases, the J end lost 0 bases, and 12 bases lay between the germline ends. The germline V gene has CDR1 LNHDA and CDR2 SQIVND (reference sequence). The CDR3, as DNA: TGTGCCAGTAGTAAACCCGGGACATTGAACACTGAAGCTTTCTTT. It encodes CASSKPGTLNTEAFF.

The chain recombines TRBV6-4 with TRBJ2-6; D call uncertain. Germline V lookup: CDR1 MRHNA, CDR2 SNTAGT. This CDR3 comprises 13 residues. V lost 8 bases to trimming and J lost 4 bases, with 9 bases between them. The CDR3 spells CASRPSGANVLTF. The CDR3 region has the DNA TGTGCCAGCCGCCCGTCCGGGGCCAACGTCCTGACTTTC.